The 26 T cell receptor beta chains in this list originate from one sample, sequenced in a study of beta chain features in type 1 diabetes. The investigators reverse transcribed all of the isolated RNA, so they sequenced expressed TCRB transcripts. TCRdb's copy holds only in-frame clones and misses some; the assay was immunoSEQ multiplex PCR. The sample yields 200,000 to 250,000 clones, 27% seen once. The specimen sequenced was central memory CD4+ T cells from blood. The receptors were sampled from a man aged 25-40 years in good health.

This clone has at least ten counts. The chain uses TRBV4-2 and TRBJ1-2, with TRBD1 as a possible D gene (6 bases). This CDR3 comprises 15 residues. In germline, CDR1 is LGHNA, CDR2 YNFKEQ. V lost 1 base and J lost 0, with 9 bases in between. CDR3 DNA sequence: TGTGCCAGCAGCCAAGTAAGGGGGACTAACTATGGCTACACCTTC. Protein product: CASSQVRGTNYGYTF.

There are a few counts of this clone. The genes are TRBV29-1 and TRBJ2-3, with TRBD2 as a possible D gene (6 bases). Trimming took 7 bases from V and 2 from J, leaving 10 bases between them. The CDR3 extends over 12 amino acids. The V gene's germline CDR1 is SQVTM and CDR2 ANQGSEA. The CDR3 sequence is CSAGTPTDTQYF. The CDR3, as DNA: TGCAGCGCCGGGACTCCCACAGATACGCAGTATTTT.

CDR3 bases: TGTGCCAGCACGTCGGGTTGGGGAGCTTTCTTT. Its protein is CASTSGWGAFF. The chain employs TRBV6-5 and TRBJ1-1; no definite D call. The CDR3 is 11 residues long. The germline V gene has CDR1 MNHEY and CDR2 SVGAGI. The ends were cut back, 7 bases at V and 10 bases at J, with 13 bases in the middle.

This clone was counted between two and nine times. The chain couples TRBV29-1 to TRBJ1-3; no definite D call. The ends were cut back, 7 bases at V and 4 bases at J, with 14 bases in the middle. The CDR3 extends over 13 amino acids. The germline V gene has CDR1 SQVTM and CDR2 ANQGSEA. The DNA for the CDR3 is TGCAGCGCTGACTTAGGTTTGGGAAACACCATATATTTT. Amino acids: CSADLGLGNTIYF.

This clone was counted only a few times. The CDR3 DNA is TGCAGCGTTGAAGATCTGCCCAGCGGGTTAGAGCAGTTCTTC. Amino acids: CSVEDLPSGLEQFF. The gene calls are TRBV29-1 and TRBJ2-1; D may be TRBD2 (6 bases). Looked up from germline, CDR1 is SQVTM and CDR2 is ANQGSEA. Deletions cut 0 bases from V and 10 bases from J, with 16 bases between. This CDR3 has 14 residues.

This chain joins TRBV11-2 and TRBJ2-3, with a possible D match to TRBD1 (6 bases). The length of the CDR3 is 13 residues. V was pared by 6 bases and J by 3 bases, with 10 bases between. Germline lookup yields CDR1 SGHAT and CDR2 FQNNGV. This CDR3 reads CASSSQGTDTQYF. CDR3 nucleotides: TGTGCCAGCAGTTCACAGGGAACAGATACGCAGTATTTT.

Only a few counts were recorded for this clone. The V gene is TRBV5-4, the J gene TRBJ1-2; D is uncertain. CDR1 is SGHNT, CDR2 YYREEE, per germline (reference sequence). CDR3 length: 13 amino acids. V was cut by 4 bases and J by 8 bases, with 15 bases left in between. CDR3 bases: TGTGCCAGCAGCCTAATAAGTGCGGAGGGCTACACCTTC. It codes for CASSLISAEGYTF.

The chain joins TRBV7-2 to TRBJ2-3; no clear D gene. Per germline, CDR1 SGHTA and CDR2 FQGNSA. This CDR3 is built from 13 residues. V lost 1 base to trimming and J lost 7 bases, with 9 bases between them. The CDR3 sequence is CASSLVPGNTQYF. CDR3 DNA sequence: TGTGCCAGCAGCTTAGTTCCTGGAAATACGCAGTATTTT.

V gene TRBV5-1 combines with J gene TRBJ2-5, with 7 nucleotides matching TRBD2. V lost 5 bases, J lost 2 bases, and 6 bases stayed unmatched. The CDR3 runs 14 residues. Germline CDR1 SGHRS, CDR2 YFSETQ. Written as DNA, the CDR3 is TGCGCCAGCAGGCCCGGGACTAAGCAAGAGACCCAGTACTTC. Its translation: CASRPGTKQETQYF.

CDR3 coding DNA: TGTGCCAGCAGCCCGGACTCAGCTTGGGGCTACACCTTC. It encodes CASSPDSAWGYTF. The chain uses TRBV7-9 and TRBJ1-2; D is ambiguous. Per germline, CDR1 SEHNR and CDR2 FQNEAQ (reference sequence). The CDR3 is 13 residues long. Trimming stripped 5 bases from V and 8 bases from J, with 15 bases between.

This clone has just a few counts. The chain carries TRBV30 and TRBJ2-5, with 11 bases matching TRBD2. V trimming: 4 bases; J trimming: 5 bases; junction bases outside the gene matches: 6. The CDR3 is 14 amino acids. Germline V gene data show CDR1 as GTSNPN and CDR2 as SVGIG (reference sequence). The CDR3 DNA is TGTGCCTGGACAGGTCTAGCGGGAGGCGAGACCCAGTACTTC. Translated: CAWTGLAGGETQYF.

This clone was counted only a few times. The chain couples TRBV4-3 to TRBJ2-7; D perhaps matches TRBD2 (6 bases). This CDR3 spans 15 amino acids. Looked up from germline, CDR1 is LGHNA and CDR2 is YSLEER. V dropped 1 base and J dropped 3 bases, with 13 bases sitting between them. Here the CDR3 reads CASSQGNAGYYEQYF. For the CDR3, the DNA is TGCGCCAGCAGCCAAGGGAATGCGGGATACTACGAGCAGTACTTC.

This clone was seen a handful of times. Within the sample, other DNA sequences also encode this same CDR3. This chain uses TRBV28 with TRBJ1-5; D remains ambiguous. CDR3 length: 12 residues. CDR1 is MDHEN and CDR2 is SYDVKM in the germline V gene. Trimming shortened V by 6 bases and J by 4 bases, and 7 bases separated the two germline ends. DNA for the CDR3: TGTGCCAGCAGCTTGATTAATCAGCCCCAGCATTTT. Its protein product is CASSLINQPQHF.

This clone was seen only a few times. CDR3 nucleotides: TGTGCCAGCAGTCCCCTAGGACAGGGGGGCACTGAAGCTTTCTTT. Amino acid sequence: CASSPLGQGGTEAFF. The chain uses TRBV27 and TRBJ1-1; TRBD1 aligns across 10 bases. The CDR3 consists of 15 residues. Germline-derived CDR1 and CDR2 are MNHEY and SMNVEV (reference sequence). The ends lost 5 bases at V and 4 bases at J; junction bases unmatched: 7.

J is TRBJ2-7 and V is TRBV27; D possibly corresponds to TRBD1 (8 bases). The CDR3 loop spans 16 amino acids. Trimming pared 6 bases from V and 7 bases from J, leaving 25 bases between. Germline V CDR1 and CDR2: MNHEY, SMNVEV (reference sequence). The CDR3 loop reads CASSHGQGGQKGEQYF. The CDR3 DNA is TGTGCCAGCAGCCACGGACAGGGAGGGCAAAAGGGGGAGCAGTACTTC.

This clone was recorded a few times. The same CDR3 also results from other DNA sequences found in this sample. The chain employs TRBV30 and TRBJ2-3, with 10 bases matching TRBD2. The CDR3 is made up of 14 amino acids. Germline assignment: CDR1 GTSNPN and CDR2 SVGIG (reference sequence). V was pared by 2 bases and J by 6 bases, with 5 bases of the junction left unmatched. The chain's CDR3 is CAWSMSGGGDTQYF. As DNA, the CDR3 is TGTGCCTGGAGTATGAGCGGGGGGGGCGATACGCAGTATTTT.

The J gene is TRBJ2-3, the V gene TRBV28; unclear D gene. Germline CDR1 is MDHEN and CDR2 is SYDVKM. The V end lost 7 bases, the J end lost 7 bases, and 21 bases lay between the germline ends. This CDR3 contains 15 residues. The CDR3 region has the DNA TGTGCCAGCACCCCTCCCGGAACGAAGAGGAATACGCAGTATTTT. Amino acid sequence: CASTPPGTKRNTQYF.

This clone was detected a few times. This sequence joins TRBV7-2 and TRBJ1-2; D is possibly TRBD1 (5 bases). Trimming removed 6 bases from V and 4 bases from J, with 12 bases in between. Looked up from germline, CDR1 is SGHTA and CDR2 is FQGNSA. This CDR3 has 13 residues. CDR3 DNA sequence: TGTGCCAGCAGGGGCAGACAGATCTATGGCTACACCTTC. As protein: CASRGRQIYGYTF.

Notes on this clone: A junction end diverges from the germline sequence, so it may reflect a read error. This CDR3 reads CASREAGGSSYEQYF. CDR3 nucleotides: TGTGCCAGCAGAGAAGCGGGGGGAAGCTCCTACGAGCAGTACTTC. The V gene is TRBV6-1, the J gene TRBJ2-7; 9 bases agree with TRBD2. The germline V gene encodes CDR1 MNHNS and CDR2 SASEGT. The CDR3 runs to 15 residues.

The rearrangement joins TRBV27 to TRBJ2-3; D is unresolved. The ends were cut back, 4 bases at V and 11 bases at J, with 16 bases in the middle. Per the germline V gene, CDR1 is MNHEY and CDR2 is SMNVEV (reference sequence). This CDR3 is 13 amino acids long. The CDR3 reads CASSSSRLRGQYF. CDR3 DNA: TGTGCCAGCAGTTCCTCGCGGCTCCGAGGGCAGTATTTT.

In this sample, this clone turned up a few times. The chain joins TRBV21-1 to TRBJ2-6; TRBD2 is taken as the D call from the table, unchecked against the DNA. TRBV21-1 is classified as a pseudogene. This CDR3 has 14 residues. CDR3 sequence: CARPTGSGANVLTF. The CDR3 DNA is TGTGCCAGACCCACGGGGTCTGGGGCCAACGTCCTGACTTTC.

The J gene is TRBJ2-5, the V gene TRBV4-1, with 11 bases fitting TRBD2. This CDR3 is built from 18 residues. Losses at the gene ends were 1 base for V and 4 bases for J; bases not matched to a gene: 11. Per the germline V gene, CDR1 is MGHRA and CDR2 is YSYEKL. This CDR3 is CASSQVNLGLAGGETQYF. CDR3 in DNA: TGCGCCAGCAGCCAAGTTAATCTCGGCCTAGCGGGAGGAGAGACCCAGTACTTC.

CDR3 coding DNA: TGTGCCAGCAGCTCTCGGACAGGGGCCTACTCGGTCGAGCAGTACTTC. Protein: CASSSRTGAYSVEQYF. This chain links TRBV7-9 with TRBJ2-7; 9 nucleotides align to TRBD1. V lost 4 bases and J lost 6; bases outside the gene matches: 13. This CDR3 is built from 16 residues. Germline CDR1 reads SEHNR; CDR2 reads FQNEAQ (reference sequence).

This clone came up many times. The rearrangement links TRBV29-1 to TRBJ2-5; D may be TRBD2 (5 bases). With 3 bases removed from V and 5 bases from J, the gap between germline ends came to 16 bases. Germline V gene data show CDR1 as SQVTM and CDR2 as ANQGSEA. The CDR3 extends over 14 amino acids. The CDR3 region is CSVEMLRGLETQYF. CDR3 nucleotides: TGCAGCGTTGAGATGTTGCGAGGGTTGGAGACCCAGTACTTC.

This chain joins TRBV7-2 and TRBJ2-5, with unresolved D. The length of the CDR3 is 14 residues. The germline CDR1 and CDR2 sequences are SGHTA and FQGNSA. Trimming took off 5 bases at V and 1 base at J, with 11 bases between the two ends. Here the CDR3 DNA reads TGTGCCAGCAGCCTCGACTGGACCCAAGAGACCCAGTACTTC. It specifies CASSLDWTQETQYF.

This clone has a handful of counts. The CDR3 reads CASSEGRTRLPNEQFF. The DNA for the CDR3 is TGCGCCAGCAGTGAGGGAAGGACCCGATTGCCCAATGAGCAGTTCTTC. The V call is TRBV10-1, the J call TRBJ2-1; the D is unclear. V was shortened by 2 bases and J by 6 bases, with 17 bases between the two germline ends. CDR1 and CDR2 from the germline V gene are WNHNN and SYGVQD (reference sequence). The CDR3 is 16 amino acids.